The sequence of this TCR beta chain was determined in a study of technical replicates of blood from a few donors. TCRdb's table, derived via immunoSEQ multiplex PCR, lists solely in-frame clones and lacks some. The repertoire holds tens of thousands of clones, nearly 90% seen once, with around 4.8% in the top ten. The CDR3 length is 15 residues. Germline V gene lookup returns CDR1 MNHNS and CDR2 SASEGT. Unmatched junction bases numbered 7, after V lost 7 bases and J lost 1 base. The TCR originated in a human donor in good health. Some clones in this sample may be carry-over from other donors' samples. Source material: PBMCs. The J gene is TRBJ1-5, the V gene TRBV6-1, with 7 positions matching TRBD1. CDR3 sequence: CASMEGAWSNQPQHF. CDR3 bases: TGTGCCAGCATGGAGGGGGCTTGGAGCAATCAGCCCCAGCATTTT.